This is a list of T cell receptor beta chains from one sample in a study of cytomegalovirus exposure and HLA in healthy donors. Assay used: immunoSEQ multiplex PCR; TCRdb lists only in-frame clones, some missing. Counted here are roughly 55,000 clones, around 79% occurring once; the ten biggest clones make up around 2.6%. The sequencing input was PBMCs. The receptors were gathered from a female donor in good health and CMV-seronegative. Both conserved end residues are part of each CDR3.

v_gene,CDR3aa
TRBV19,CASSYPRDRNTGELFF
TRBV10-3,CAISSGEDTQYF
TRBV7-9,CASSPSGSVHEQYF
TRBV19,CASSREGQETQYF
TRBV7-3,CASSFGQGELFF
TRBV4-3,CASSHRLAGGAYNEQFF
TRBV5-6,CASRFTGFRADTQYF
TRBV7-6,CASSLLGLAETQYF
TRBV7-6,CASSLRGDQPQHF
TRBV27,CASSLETSGRGEQFF
TRBV25-1,CASSAAGTGYGEAFF
TRBV9,CASSVESRRPWSTDTQYF
TRBV11-2,CASSSRAGALETQYF
TRBV27,CASSFERGDNEQFF
TRBV28,CASSQTGNLEAFF
TRBV6-5,CASRPRDWVFGSLHF
TRBV10-3,CAISVGSGTNTGELFF
TRBV10-3,CAISERRGGTDTQYF
TRBV6-5,CASTPPGGGGETQYF
TRBV5-5,CASSWDRGTDTQYF
TRBV5-1,CASSLNRGINEQFF
TRBV19,CASMGQIANTGELFF
TRBV5-1,CASSLRVNEQFF
TRBV11-2,CASSLSGTASYEQYF
TRBV6-6,CASRRTGTYEQYF
TRBV18,CASSPQQGSSGNTIYF
TRBV6-1,CASILEGTGGYEQYF
TRBV9,CASSVGRVRASSGANVLTF
TRBV7-6,CASSLQPTGYNTDTQYF
TRBV6-5,CASSWGHSYEQYF
TRBV7-2,CASSLARQGAGGTGELFF
TRBV7-3,CASSLRAGELFF
TRBV4-3,CASSQSLTGGQQYF
TRBV7-8,CASSLGFTSGRWTGELFF
TRBV4-2,CASSQGAGGPVNEQFF
TRBV7-2,CASSQAAGAGYEQFF
TRBV2,CASSQNRDREETQYF
TRBV7-3,CASSSIAGGQDTQYF
TRBV28,CASSPKGVPDTQYF
TRBV6-5,CASKGRGGQYNEQFF
TRBV13,CASSQRRATQFF